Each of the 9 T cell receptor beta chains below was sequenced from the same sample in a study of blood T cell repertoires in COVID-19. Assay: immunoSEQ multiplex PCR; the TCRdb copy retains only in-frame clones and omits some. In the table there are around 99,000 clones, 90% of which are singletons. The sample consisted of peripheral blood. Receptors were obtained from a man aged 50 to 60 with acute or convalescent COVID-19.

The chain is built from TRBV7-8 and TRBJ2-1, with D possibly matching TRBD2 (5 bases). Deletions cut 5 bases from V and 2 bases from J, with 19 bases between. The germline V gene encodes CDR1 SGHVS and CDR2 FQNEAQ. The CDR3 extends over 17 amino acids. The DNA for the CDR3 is TGTGCCAGCAGCCCGATGCTAGCCGGTGTTCCCTACAATGAGCAGTTCTTC. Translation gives CASSPMLAGVPYNEQFF.

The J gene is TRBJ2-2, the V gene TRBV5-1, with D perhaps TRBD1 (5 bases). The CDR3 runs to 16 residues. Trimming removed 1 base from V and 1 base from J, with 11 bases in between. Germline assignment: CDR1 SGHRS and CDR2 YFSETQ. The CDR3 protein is CASSLKGQGNTGELFF. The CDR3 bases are TGCGCCAGCAGCTTGAAGGGGCAGGGGAACACCGGGGAGCTGTTTTTT.

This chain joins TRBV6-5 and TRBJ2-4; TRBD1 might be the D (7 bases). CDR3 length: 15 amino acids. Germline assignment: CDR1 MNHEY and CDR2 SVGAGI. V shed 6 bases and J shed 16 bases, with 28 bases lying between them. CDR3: CASRAGTARPSPLYF. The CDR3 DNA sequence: TGTGCCAGCAGGGCGGGGACAGCCCGCCCCTCACCTCTATACTTC.

CDR3 sequence: CASSYPGLAGATDTQYF. The DNA for the CDR3 is TGTGCCAGCAGTTACCCTGGACTAGCGGGAGCCACAGATACGCAGTATTTT. V and J are TRBV6-2 or TRBV6-3 and TRBJ2-3, with TRBD2 identical over 13 bases. Germline trimming cut 2 bases from V and 2 bases from J; bases unmatched to any gene: 4. The germline CDR1 and CDR2 sequences are MNHEY and SVGEGT. The CDR3 covers 17 residues.

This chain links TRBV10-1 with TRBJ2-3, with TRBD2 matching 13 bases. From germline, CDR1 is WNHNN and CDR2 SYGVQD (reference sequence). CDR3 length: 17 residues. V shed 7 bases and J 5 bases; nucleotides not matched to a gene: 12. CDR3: CASTPTSGRAPIDTQYF. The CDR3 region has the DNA TGCGCCAGCACCCCAACTAGCGGGAGGGCCCCGATAGATACGCAGTATTTT.

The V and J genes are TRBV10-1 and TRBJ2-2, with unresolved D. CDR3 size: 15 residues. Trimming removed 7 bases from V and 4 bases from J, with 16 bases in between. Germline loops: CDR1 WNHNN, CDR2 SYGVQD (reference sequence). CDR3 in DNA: TGCGCCAGCACCTTTTCGCGGTCGGGCACCGGGGAGCTGTTTTTT. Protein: CASTFSRSGTGELFF.

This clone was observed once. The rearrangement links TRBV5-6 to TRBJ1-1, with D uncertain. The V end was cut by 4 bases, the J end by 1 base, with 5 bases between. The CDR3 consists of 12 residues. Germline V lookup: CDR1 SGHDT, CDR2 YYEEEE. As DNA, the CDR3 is TGTGCCAGCAGCCGGGGGAACACTGAAGCTTTCTTT. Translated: CASSRGNTEAFF.

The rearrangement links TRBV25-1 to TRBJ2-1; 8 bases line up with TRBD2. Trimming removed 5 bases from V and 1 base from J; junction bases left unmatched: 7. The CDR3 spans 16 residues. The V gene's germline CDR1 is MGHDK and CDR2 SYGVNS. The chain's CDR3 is CASSTPSGSSYNEQFF. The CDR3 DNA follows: TGTGCCAGCAGTACCCCGAGCGGGAGTTCCTACAATGAGCAGTTCTTC. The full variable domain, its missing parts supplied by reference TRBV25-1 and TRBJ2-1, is EADIYQTPRYLVIGTGKKITLECSQTMGHDKMYWYQQDPGMELHLIHYSYGVNSTEKGDLSSESTVSRIRTEHFPLTLESARPSHTSQYLCASSTPSGSSYNEQFFGPGTRLTVL.

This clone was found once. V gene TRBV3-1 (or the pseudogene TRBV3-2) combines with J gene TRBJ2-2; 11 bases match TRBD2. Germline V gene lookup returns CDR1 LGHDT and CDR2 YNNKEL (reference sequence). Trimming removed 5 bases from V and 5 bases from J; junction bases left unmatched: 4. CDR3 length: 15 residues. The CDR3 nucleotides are TGTGCCAGCAGCACTAGCGGGAGCGGAACCGGGGAGCTGTTTTTT. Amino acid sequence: CASSTSGSGTGELFF.